Presented here are 11 T cell receptor beta chains from one specimen sequenced in a study of post-analysis software for immune sequencing data. Their specific antigens are unknown. Study-wide results and limits: Compared with controls, patients had more of about 5 TRBV segments, including TRBV5-6, TRBV5-1 and TRBV20-1.

Incorporated into the TCR beta cDNA libraries were unique molecular identifiers, which served to reduce PCR and sequencing biases. One entry per CDR3 protein, called by TCRdb with MiXCR from the PCR reads. The sample yields roughly 400,000 distinct CDR3 sequences, 35% to 45% seen once. The material sequenced was blood. All receptors derive from a girl aged 2 to 9 with multiple sclerosis.

This chain links TRBV20-1 with TRBJ2-5, with D possibly being TRBD1 (5 bases). Per germline, CDR1 DFQATT and CDR2 SNEGSKA (reference sequence). The CDR3 is made up of 14 amino acids. V lost 3 bases and J lost 2, with 13 bases in between. The CDR3 spells CSASRRQPQETQYF. CDR3 nucleotides: TGCAGTGCTAGCCGACGACAGCCTCAAGAGACCCAGTACTTC.

The chain is built from TRBV7-2 and TRBJ2-7; no reliable D call. Between the trimmed V and J ends, which lost 0 bases and 0 bases, there was a span of 6 bases. This CDR3 is built from 14 residues. In germline, CDR1 is SGHTA, CDR2 FQGNSA. CDR3 loop: CASSLALSSYEQYF. The CDR3 DNA is TGTGCCAGCAGCTTAGCGCTAAGCTCCTACGAGCAGTACTTC.

The chain is built from TRBV6-5 and TRBJ1-2; no reliable D call. Germline assignment: CDR1 MNHEY and CDR2 SVGAGI. V was trimmed by 4 bases and J by 2 bases, leaving 14 bases between them. This CDR3 has 15 residues. The CDR3 is CASSSPRGINYGYTF. The DNA of the CDR3 is TGTGCCAGCAGTTCCCCGCGGGGTATCAACTATGGCTACACCTTC.

The V gene is TRBV28, the J gene TRBJ2-7, with a weak D call TRBD2 (6 bases). V was shortened by 6 bases and J by 8 bases, with 17 bases between the two germline ends. From germline, CDR1 is MDHEN and CDR2 SYDVKM. The CDR3 has 13 residues. CDR3 region: CASRPRLVPQQYF. The CDR3 bases are TGTGCCAGCAGACCGAGACTAGTCCCCCAGCAGTACTTC.

This clonotype was seen many times. The chain uses TRBV13 and TRBJ2-1, with a possible D match to TRBD2 (5 bases). CDR3 length: 15 amino acids. Trimming removed 3 bases from V and 2 bases from J, with 11 bases in between. The V gene's germline CDR1 is PRHDT and CDR2 FYEKMQ (reference sequence). The DNA of the CDR3 is TGTGCCAGCAGCTTGCCAGCGGAGACCTACAATGAGCAGTTCTTC. Translated: CASSLPAETYNEQFF.

The rearrangement uses TRBV29-1 and TRBJ2-2, with D unresolved. Germline CDR1 is SQVTM and CDR2 is ANQGSEA. The CDR3 has 14 residues. V shed 5 bases and J shed 3 bases, with 13 bases lying between them. The CDR3 sequence is CSVYRAEYTGELFF. The CDR3 DNA follows: TGCAGCGTTTACCGGGCTGAGTACACCGGGGAGCTGTTTTTT.

The chain couples TRBV12-3 or TRBV12-4 to TRBJ1-6; D may be TRBD1 (6 bases). V was shortened by 10 bases and J by 5 bases, with 15 bases between the two germline ends. CDR3 length: 14 residues. CDR3 loop: CATIGGPDNSPLHF. Written as DNA, the CDR3 is TGTGCCACCATCGGGGGGCCGGATAATTCACCCCTCCACTTT.

The gene calls are TRBV6-5 and TRBJ1-1, with a possible D match to TRBD1 (6 bases). CDR3 size: 12 residues. Between the trimmed V and J ends, which lost 8 bases and 6 bases, there was a span of 13 bases. Germline values: CDR1 MNHEY, CDR2 SVGAGI. The CDR3 is CASGGRLPEAFF. CDR3 sequence (DNA): TGTGCCAGCGGGGGCAGATTACCTGAAGCTTTCTTT.

With regard to this clonotype: One end of the junction does not line up with germline, which may come from a read error. This chain uses TRBV20-1 with TRBJ1-3; 9 nucleotides match TRBD1. The CDR3 is made up of 17 amino acids. Per germline, CDR1 DFQATT and CDR2 SNEGSKA (reference sequence). The CDR3 spells CRAKLNRGQITGNTIYF. CDR3 nucleotides: TGCAGGGCTAAGTTAAACAGGGGGCAAATCACTGGAAACACCATATATTTT.

J is TRBJ1-4 and V is TRBV29-1, with D uncertain. Germline CDR1 is SQVTM and CDR2 is ANQGSEA. The CDR3 has 15 amino acids. V lost 2 bases to trimming and J lost 5 bases, with 15 bases between them. CDR3 sequence reads: CSVELLTRGNEKLFF. CDR3 nucleotide sequence: TGCAGCGTTGAACTCCTGACCAGAGGGAATGAAAAACTGTTTTTT.

The genes are TRBV5-1 and TRBJ2-1; D not certain. V lost 0 bases and J lost 8, with 6 bases in between. Germline V lookup: CDR1 SGHRS, CDR2 YFSETQ. There are 12 residues in the CDR3. This CDR3 is CASSLVLDEQFF. CDR3 nucleotides: TGCGCCAGCAGCTTGGTCTTGGATGAGCAGTTCTTC.